What follows is one TCR beta chain and its context. Its antigen remains unknown. The data are from a study of cytomegalovirus exposure and HLA in healthy donors. The CDR3 is 15 amino acids. CDR1 is MRHNA and CDR2 is SNTAGT in the germline V gene. V gave up 5 bases and J gave up 6 bases; unmatched junction bases: 10. Whole-study results and caveats: Analysis was performed later, and it showed HLA-associated TCR beta chains to be more clonally expanded than equally common others. The classifier was said to identify cytomegalovirus status with high specificity and sensitivity. Differences between HLA loci emerged in a later analysis of TCR association rates, with DRB1 most and HLA-C fewest.

PCR involved 60 Vbeta and 13 Jbeta primers. TCRdb keeps only in-frame clones here, not all; method: immunoSEQ multiplex PCR. The profile shows 150,000 to 200,000 clones, about 80% of them singletons. The clonotype comes from a man aged 45-60 years in good health and CMV-seropositive. Specimen: PBMCs. This rearrangement joins TRBV6-4 to TRBJ1-2; 9 bases are a match to TRBD1. CDR3 amino acids: CASSLTYRGLDGYTF. The CDR3 nucleotides are TGTGCCAGCAGTTTAACGTACAGGGGGCTAGATGGCTACACCTTC.